This T cell receptor beta chain is drawn from a study of cytomegalovirus exposure and HLA in healthy donors. On this clone itself: Its antigen remains unknown.

Study findings and constraints: The investigators catalogued 164 TCR beta chains as cytomegalovirus-associated.

Germline CDR1 SGHRS, CDR2 YFSETQ. The length of the CDR3 is 15 residues. V lost 1 base and J lost 0, with 8 bases in between. Both 60 Vbeta primers and 13 Jbeta primers went into the PCR. Only in-frame clones appear in the TCRdb table, and some are missing; sequencing was by immunoSEQ multiplex PCR. The table shows about 160,000 clones, with 82% occurring only once. The chain combines TRBV5-1 with TRBJ1-3; D is ambiguous. The sequenced sample consisted of PBMCs. The clonotype comes from a girl aged 2-10 years in good health and CMV-seropositive. The CDR3 protein is CASSLQAASGNTIYF. In nucleotides, the CDR3 is TGCGCCAGCAGCTTGCAGGCCGCCTCTGGAAACACCATATATTTT.